This TCR beta chain emerged from a study of blood T cell repertoires in COVID-19. CDR1 and CDR2 from the germline V gene are LNHDA and SQIVND (reference sequence). The CDR3 sequence is 13 residues long. Trimming removed 6 bases at V and 3 bases at J, with 9 bases between. Original handling: Using reference gene primer amplification, nucleated cell counts were estimated. The repertoire was sequenced with immunoSEQ multiplex PCR; TCRdb's copy has only in-frame clones and lacks some. V and J calls and clone size come straight from that table; D and trimming were deduced from the DNA. The sample holds some 80,000 clones, just over 85% seen once.

The receptor was isolated from a woman older than 75 in a cohort sampled during active or convalescent COVID-19. V usage is TRBV19 and J usage is TRBJ1-3; D is perhaps TRBD1 (5 bases). Sequenced sample: peripheral blood. The CDR3 protein is CASSRVVGNTIYF. Written as DNA, the CDR3 is TGTGCCAGTAGCAGGGTGGTTGGAAACACCATATATTTT.